This TCR beta chain was sequenced in a study of cytomegalovirus exposure and HLA in healthy donors. Background on the study: Drawn from HLA-typed donors, 80 million to 100 million unique TCRs were held in an early data release. Notes on the study in general: As a later analysis showed, a missense DCLRE1C variant was linked to trimming of TCR beta V- and J-genes.

PCR primers comprised 60 Vbeta and 13 Jbeta primers. Produced via immunoSEQ multiplex PCR; TCRdb's table is partial and in-frame only. The sample has around 170,000 clones, 76% seen once; the top ten hold around 1.5%. The CDR3 has 13 residues. V was pared by 4 bases and J by 5 bases, with 5 bases of the junction left unmatched. Germline CDR1 and CDR2: SGHVS and FQNEAQ. On this clone itself: Its antigen is as yet unknown.

The sequence derives from a man younger than 35 in good health and CMV-seronegative. Sequenced sample: PBMCs. The V gene is TRBV7-8, the J gene TRBJ2-7, with 7 bases that match TRBD2. The CDR3 region has the DNA TGTGCCAGCAGCTCGGGACTACGCAACGAGCAGTACTTC. Residues: CASSSGLRNEQYF.